A single sample gave rise to the 5 T cell receptor beta chains below, sequenced in a study of cytomegalovirus exposure and HLA in healthy donors. The primer mix had 60 Vbeta and 13 Jbeta primers. TCRdb's copy holds only in-frame clones and misses some; the assay was immunoSEQ multiplex PCR. The repertoire holds about 60,000 clones, approximately 77% seen once, with approximately 3.3% in the top ten. The sample consisted of PBMCs. These receptor sequences come from a woman aged 40 to 55 in good health and CMV-seropositive.

CDR3 loop: CASCVAGGVYEQYF. The CDR3 bases are TGTGCTAGTTGCGTAGCAGGGGGCGTATACGAGCAGTACTTC. The chain couples TRBV12-5 to TRBJ2-7, with 8 bases identical to TRBD1. Germline V CDR1 and CDR2: LGHNT, FRNRAP. The CDR3 totals 14 residues. The V segment lost 8 bases and the J segment 4 bases; nucleotides outside the gene matches: 10.

V gene TRBV5-1 combines with J gene TRBJ2-3; 9 bases align to TRBD2. The CDR3 loop spans 21 amino acids. The V gene's germline CDR1 is SGHRS and CDR2 YFSETQ. Trimming at V came to 3 bases and at J to 0 bases, leaving 20 bases not matched to a gene. The CDR3 DNA follows: TGCGCCAGCAGCTCGGGGAGGGGCCCAGCGGGGGGAATCTCTAGCACAGATACGCAGTATTTT. Encoded protein: CASSSGRGPAGGISSTDTQYF.

The chain couples TRBV7-2 to TRBJ2-5; a possible D gene is TRBD1 (5 bases). The CDR3 covers 15 residues. The germline V and J ends were trimmed by 1 base and 6 bases, with 15 bases remaining between them. Germline V CDR1 and CDR2: SGHTA, FQGNSA. The CDR3 region is CASSLVVGATKTQYF. Written as DNA, the CDR3 is TGTGCCAGCAGCTTAGTCGTTGGGGCTACCAAGACCCAGTACTTC.

The chain combines TRBV4-2 with TRBJ2-7; D not certain. The CDR3 consists of 14 residues. Germline CDR1 and CDR2: LGHNA and YNFKEQ. V lost 1 base and J 5 bases, leaving 12 bases between the germline ends. This CDR3 is CASSQGNQADEQYF. The CDR3 nucleotides read TGTGCCAGCAGCCAAGGCAATCAGGCAGACGAGCAGTACTTC.

The chain recombines TRBV30 with TRBJ1-4; no firm D call. This CDR3 region has 15 residues. Germline V gives CDR1 GTSNPN, CDR2 SVGIG (reference sequence). Trimming removed 2 bases from V and 8 bases from J, with 18 bases in between. CDR3 DNA sequence: TGTGCCTGGAGTAAAGGGCCACAAGGAGGGGAAAAACTGTTTTTT. Its protein is CAWSKGPQGGEKLFF.